The rows below give T cell receptor beta chains drawn from one sample of a study of shared clonotypes between healthy human individuals. Using immunoSEQ multiplex PCR, the repertoire was profiled, and TCRdb retains in-frame clones only, with some absent. The sample lists under 2,500,000 clones; approximately 95% were seen once. Sample: naive CD4+ T cells sorted from blood. The receptors derive from a man younger than 35 in good health. Both conserved end residues are part of each CDR3. Each record gives: J gene, CDR3 length, V gene, clone size, D gene, CDR3 DNA, CDR3 protein. A D gene is named only where the DNA matches it firmly. Not all rows give a size; the values are once, few, many and, for expanded clones, a class.

>TRBJ2-3|16|TRBV6-4|NA|NA
TGTGCCAGCAGTGACGGGCGGTCCCCTAGCACAGATACGCAGTATTTT
CASSDGRSPSTDTQYF
>TRBJ1-6|15|TRBV27|NA|NA
TGTGCCAGCAGTCCTTTGGACAGCGTTAATTCACCCCTCCACTTT
CASSPLDSVNSPLHF
>TRBJ2-3|14|TRBV7-6|NA|TRBD2
TGTGCCAGCAGCTCGTCCACTAGCGCAGATACGCAGTATTTT
CASSSSTSADTQYF
>TRBJ2-1|13|TRBV29-1|NA|NA
TGCAGCGTTGGAAGTCCATCTGGGGGTGAGCAGTTCTTC
CSVGSPSGGEQFF
>TRBJ2-2|16|TRBV27|once|NA
TGTGCCAGCACCCAAACGATGGGAGTTAACACCGGGGAGCTGTTTTTT
CASTQTMGVNTGELFF
>TRBJ2-7|14|TRBV7-6|NA|NA
TGTGCCAGCAGCTTAAATCGGGGAACGTACGAGCAGTACTTC
CASSLNRGTYEQYF
>TRBJ1-1|13|TRBV19|NA|NA
TGTGCCAGTTCAGACAGGAGGAACACTGAAGCTTTCTTT
CASSDRRNTEAFF
>TRBJ1-1|14|TRBV2|few|TRBD1
TGTGCCAGCAGGCTGGACAGGGTCGGCACTGAAGCTTTCTTT
CASRLDRVGTEAFF
>TRBJ2-5|13|TRBV6-6|NA|NA
TGTGCCAGCGGGGAAGGGACTTGGAAGACCCAGTACTTC
CASGEGTWKTQYF
>TRBJ2-7|15|TRBV5-1|NA|TRBD2
TGCGCCAGCAGCTTTGACGGGAGGCCAGGGAACGAGCAGTACTTC
CASSFDGRPGNEQYF
>TRBJ2-6|16|TRBV2|NA|NA
TGTGCCAGTGGCCTCGAGAAGGGGGCTGGGGCCAACGTCCTGACTTTC
CASGLEKGAGANVLTF
>TRBJ2-7|15|TRBV19|NA|NA
TGTGCCAGTAGTACCTACCGGGGAGGAGGGTACGAGCAGTACTTC
CASSTYRGGGYEQYF
>TRBJ2-2|14|TRBV2|NA|NA
TGTGCCAGCAGAGCCACCCAGGACACCGGGGAGCTGTTTTTT
CASRATQDTGELFF
>TRBJ1-2|13|TRBV5-6|NA|TRBD1
TGTGCCAGCAGCGTACAGGGGGTTGGTGGCTACACCTTC
CASSVQGVGGYTF
>TRBJ1-1|15|TRBV27|NA|NA
TGTGCCAGCAGTTTTCTCGACAGGATGAACACTGAAGCTTTCTTT
CASSFLDRMNTEAFF
>TRBJ2-6|16|TRBV10-2|NA|NA
TGCGCCAGCAGTGGGACATCGAGCTCTGGGGCCAACGTCCTGACTTTC
CASSGTSSSGANVLTF
>TRBJ1-5|13|TRBV27|NA|NA
TGTGCCAGCCGTTCGGGGGGAGGACAGCCCCAGCATTTT
CASRSGGGQPQHF
>TRBJ2-1|15|TRBV28|NA|TRBD2
TGTGCCAGCAGCCGGGGACTAGCGGTCTACAATGAGCAGTTCTTC
CASSRGLAVYNEQFF
>TRBJ1-2|16|TRBV11-2|NA|TRBD1
TGTGCCAGCAGCCTAGAGGGACAGGGGAGAAACTATGGCTACACCTTC
CASSLEGQGRNYGYTF
>TRBJ2-2|16|TRBV5-1|NA|NA
TGCGCCAGCAGCTTGGCCCAAAGGGAGATGACCGGGGAGCTGTTTTTT
CASSLAQREMTGELFF
>TRBJ1-4|17|TRBV4-1|NA|NA
TGCGCCAGCAGCCGACCCGGCCTCGACAGGTTAAGGGAAAAACTGTTTTTT
CASSRPGLDRLREKLFF
>TRBJ1-4|15|TRBV28|NA|NA
TGTGCCAGCATAAATACCGGACGGCAGAATGAAAAACTGTTTTTT
CASINTGRQNEKLFF
>TRBJ2-5|14|TRBV7-6|NA|NA
TGTGCCAGCAGTCCCGACGTGGGTTGGGAGACCCAGTACTTC
CASSPDVGWETQYF
>TRBJ1-3|15|TRBV13|once|TRBD1
TGTGCCAGCAGCAGGCGGACAGGGTCCGGAAACACCATATATTTT
CASSRRTGSGNTIYF
>TRBJ2-3|14|TRBV4-2|NA|NA
TGTGCCAGCAGCCAGGCTGAGACTGCAGATACGCAGTATTTT
CASSQAETADTQYF
>TRBJ2-7|13|TRBV11-2|NA|TRBD2
TGTGCCAGCAGCGCGGGAGTATCCTACGAGCAGTACTTC
CASSAGVSYEQYF
>TRBJ2-7|13|TRBV6-1|NA|NA
TGTGCCAGCACTCCGTATCGAACCTACGAGCAGTACTTC
CASTPYRTYEQYF
>TRBJ1-1|14|TRBV18|NA|NA
TGTGCCAGCTCACCGATTCAAGGGGGGTCTGAAGCTTTCTTT
CASSPIQGGSEAFF
>TRBJ1-1|12|TRBV7-9|NA|NA
TGTGCCAGCAGCCGTCGGGACGGACTGTTATACTTT
CASSRRDGLLYF
>TRBJ1-4|12|TRBV10-3|NA|NA
TGTGCCATCAGTGAGTCTAATGAAAAACTGTTTTTT
CAISESNEKLFF
>TRBJ1-1|15|TRBV30|NA|NA
TGTGCCTGGAGTCCAAACAGCCTTAGGCTCGGGGACGCTTTCTTT
CAWSPNSLRLGDAFF
>TRBJ1-2|12|TRBV5-5|once|NA
TGTGCCAGCAGCTTGGAGCTCTATGGCTACACCTTC
CASSLELYGYTF
>TRBJ1-5|15|TRBV6-5|few|NA
TGTGCCAGCAGTTACGGACCCCCCGGCGGGCAGCCCCAGCATTTT
CASSYGPPGGQPQHF
>TRBJ2-3|15|TRBV11-2|NA|NA
TGTGCCAGCAGCCTAGCCCGGGGAGTCATAGATACGCAGTATTTT
CASSLARGVIDTQYF
>TRBJ1-5|15|TRBV27|NA|NA
TGTGCCAGCAGTTTTAGGGGCAGCCCTAATCAGCCCCAGCATTTT
CASSFRGSPNQPQHF
>TRBJ1-2|17|TRBV27|NA|TRBD1
TGTGCCAGCAGTTTCCTTGGACAGGGCCGGGATAACTATGGCTACACCTTC
CASSFLGQGRDNYGYTF
>TRBJ2-1|14|TRBV13|NA|TRBD2
TGTGCCAGCAGACGACTAGCGGGAGGGGAAAAGCAGTTCTTC
CASRRLAGGEKQFF
>TRBJ1-5|15|TRBV27|NA|TRBD1
TGTGCCAGCAGTATGACAGGGTTGGGGTATCAGCCCCAGCATTTT
CASSMTGLGYQPQHF
>TRBJ1-2|13|TRBV25-1|NA|NA
TGTGCCAGCAGTGAAACGACGGAGCGAGGCTACACCTTC
CASSETTERGYTF
>TRBJ1-2|14|TRBV6-1|NA|NA
TGTGCCAGCAGTGAGGTCTCCGCGTCCTATGGCTACACCTTC
CASSEVSASYGYTF
>TRBJ1-6|15|TRBV19|NA|NA
TGTGCCAGTAGTACAACAGGAGGAAATAATTCACCCCTCCACTTT
CASSTTGGNNSPLHF
>TRBJ2-3|15|TRBV5-4|NA|TRBD2
TGTGCCAGCAGCTTGGCTAGCGGTAGCACAGATACGCAGTATTTT
CASSLASGSTDTQYF
>TRBJ2-2|18|TRBV11-3|NA|NA
TGTGCCAGCAGCTTAGAAAAGTTTCCCGACCTGAACACCGGGGAGCTGTTTTTT
CASSLEKFPDLNTGELFF
>TRBJ1-4|16|TRBV18|NA|NA
TGTGCCAGCTCACGATTCGAGCAGGCAACTAATGAAAAACTGTTTTTT
CASSRFEQATNEKLFF
>TRBJ1-3|14|TRBV25-1|NA|NA
TGTGCCAGCAGCGGAAATCACGCTGGAAACACCATATATTTT
CASSGNHAGNTIYF
>TRBJ2-1|15|TRBV7-2|NA|NA
TGTGCCAGCAGCCCCCTCGCTTTAAACGTCAATGAGCAGTTCTTC
CASSPLALNVNEQFF
>TRBJ2-7|14|TRBV12-5|once|TRBD1
TGTGCTAGTGCCGTGGCAGGGGGTGTCGACGAGCAGTACTTC
CASAVAGGVDEQYF
>TRBJ1-5|16|TRBV4-2|NA|NA
TGTGCCAGCAGCCAAGAGTCAGGGATTAGCAATCAGCCCCAGCATTTT
CASSQESGISNQPQHF
>TRBJ2-2|17|TRBV27|once|TRBD1
TGTGCCAGCAGTACCCCACAGGGGTTGGCGAACACCGGGGAGCTGTTTTTT
CASSTPQGLANTGELFF
>TRBJ2-6|15|TRBV2|NA|NA
TGTGCCAGCTGGGGGGCGAGCTCTGGGGCCAACGTCCTGACTTTC
CASWGASSGANVLTF
>TRBJ2-2|15|TRBV5-1|NA|NA
TGCGCCAGCAGCTTGCGGCAGGATGGGGCCGGGGAGCTGTTTTTT
CASSLRQDGAGELFF
>TRBJ2-7|14|TRBV18|NA|TRBD2
TGTGCCAGCTCACCGAGCGGGGGCGGCTACGAGCAGTACTTC
CASSPSGGGYEQYF
>TRBJ1-4|15|TRBV7-8|NA|NA
TGTGCCAGCAGCTTAGCGGGCGGGCCTAATGAAAAACTGTTTTTT
CASSLAGGPNEKLFF
>TRBJ1-6|15|TRBV19|NA|NA
TGTGCCAGTAGTATTGCGAGCTCCTATAATTCACCCCTCCACTTT
CASSIASSYNSPLHF
>TRBJ1-4|15|TRBV6-1|NA|NA
TGTGCCAGCACCGTCTCCCCAGCCCCTAATGAAAAACTGTTTTTT
CASTVSPAPNEKLFF
>TRBJ1-5|13|TRBV30|NA|NA
TGTGCCTGGAGTGTACAGGGAAATCAGCCCCAGCATTTT
CAWSVQGNQPQHF